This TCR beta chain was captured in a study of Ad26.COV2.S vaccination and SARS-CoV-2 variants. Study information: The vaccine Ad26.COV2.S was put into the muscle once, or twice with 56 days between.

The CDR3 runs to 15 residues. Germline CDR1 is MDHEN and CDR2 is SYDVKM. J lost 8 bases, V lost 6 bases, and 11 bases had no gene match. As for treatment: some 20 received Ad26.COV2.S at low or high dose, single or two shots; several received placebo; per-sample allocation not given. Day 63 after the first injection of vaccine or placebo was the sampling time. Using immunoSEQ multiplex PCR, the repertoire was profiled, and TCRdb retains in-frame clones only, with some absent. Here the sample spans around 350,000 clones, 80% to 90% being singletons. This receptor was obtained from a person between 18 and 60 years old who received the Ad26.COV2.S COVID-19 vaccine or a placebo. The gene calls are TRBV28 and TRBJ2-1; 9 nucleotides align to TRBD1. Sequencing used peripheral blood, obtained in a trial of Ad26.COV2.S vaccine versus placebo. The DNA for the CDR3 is TGTGCCAGCAGCCTGGCCGGGACAGGGTACCATGAGCAGTTCTTC. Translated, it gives CASSLAGTGYHEQFF.